Listed here are 6 T cell receptor beta chains from one sample, sequenced in a study of regulatory T cells in long-lasting Graves disease. Arm-PCR of CDR3 regions with iRepertoire HTBI primers generated TCR beta libraries. MiXCR, applied by TCRdb to the multiplex PCR reads, yields one record per CDR3 protein. The sample lists roughly 500,000 distinct CDR3 sequences, about 13% seen once, with roughly a tenth in the top ten. Documented time point: newly diagnosed GD, antithyroid drugs for less than 3 months. Construction of the TCR library relied on RNA isolated from PBMCs. The same sample was also used in a study of T cells in Graves' hyperthyroidism and ophthalmopathy.

The sample consisted of peripheral blood mononuclear cells (PBMCs), taken at new diagnosis, from a patient treated with antithyroid drugs. Every receptor here comes from a man aged 30 to 45 with Graves disease.

V gene TRBV25-1 combines with J gene TRBJ2-4, with D unresolved. CDR3 length: 11 residues. Germline CDR1 and CDR2: MGHDK and SYGVNS. Trimming cost V 2 bases and J 13 bases, with 9 bases left between them. CDR3 sequence: CASSEASVQYF. The CDR3 coding sequence is TGTGCCAGCAGTGAAGCGAGCGTGCAGTACTTC.

This clonotype was recorded at least ten times. The rearrangement links TRBV30 to TRBJ2-7; 7 nucleotides match TRBD1. CDR1 and CDR2 (germline): GTSNPN, SVGIG (reference sequence). The CDR3 totals 14 residues. Trimming removed 1 base from V and 0 bases from J; junction bases left unmatched: 3. The CDR3 DNA sequence: TGTGCCTGGAGTGCACCAGGGGGCTCCTACGAGCAGTACTTC. Protein sequence: CAWSAPGGSYEQYF.

At least ten counts were recorded for this clonotype. This chain connects TRBV12-3 or TRBV12-4 to TRBJ1-2; D is unclear. Trimming stripped 7 bases from V and 0 bases from J, with 15 bases between. CDR3 length: 15 residues. This chain's CDR3 is CASTLGFSANYGYTF. CDR3 bases: TGTGCCAGCACCCTGGGGTTCTCAGCTAACTATGGCTACACCTTC.

This clonotype was observed at least ten times. J is TRBJ2-2 and V is TRBV15, with no clear D. The CDR3 loop spans 16 amino acids. From germline, CDR1 is LNHNV and CDR2 YYDKDF (reference sequence). V lost 1 base and J lost 6, with 15 bases in between. The CDR3 DNA is TGTGCCACCAGCAGAGTCCAGATGGCTAAACCCGGGGAGCTGTTTTTT. This codes for CATSRVQMAKPGELFF.

This clonotype was seen ten or more times. The rearrangement joins TRBV6-1 to TRBJ2-5; 7 bases are shared with TRBD1. V was pared by 7 bases and J by 3 bases, with 11 bases of the junction left unmatched. This CDR3 is built from 15 residues. CDR1 and CDR2 (germline): MNHNS, SASEGT. CDR3 amino acids: CASTAPGTAKETQYF. The CDR3, as DNA: TGTGCCAGCACCGCACCTGGGACAGCTAAAGAGACCCAGTACTTC.

On this clonotype itself: The junction does not match germline at one end; this may be a read error. This chain joins TRBV5-1 and TRBJ1-4; a weak D match, TRBD1 (5 bases). CDR1 and CDR2 from the germline V gene are SGHRS and YFSETQ. CDR3 length: 17 amino acids. CDR3 DNA sequence: TGTGCCAGCAGCACGAACGGTCCTCAGGGAGGAGATGAAAAACTGTTTTTT. It is translated as CASSTNGPQGGDEKLFF.